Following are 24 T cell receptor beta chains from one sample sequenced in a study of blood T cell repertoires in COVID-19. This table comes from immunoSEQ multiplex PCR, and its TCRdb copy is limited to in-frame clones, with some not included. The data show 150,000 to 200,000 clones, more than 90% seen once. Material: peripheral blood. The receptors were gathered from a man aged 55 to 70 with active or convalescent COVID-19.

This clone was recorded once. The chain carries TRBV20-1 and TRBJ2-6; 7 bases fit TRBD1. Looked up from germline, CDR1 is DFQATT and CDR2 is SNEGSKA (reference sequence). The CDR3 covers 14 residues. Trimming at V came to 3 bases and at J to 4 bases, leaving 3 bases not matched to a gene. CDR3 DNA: TGCAGTGCTAGTGACAGGGCCGGGGCCAACGTCCTGACTTTC. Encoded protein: CSASDRAGANVLTF.

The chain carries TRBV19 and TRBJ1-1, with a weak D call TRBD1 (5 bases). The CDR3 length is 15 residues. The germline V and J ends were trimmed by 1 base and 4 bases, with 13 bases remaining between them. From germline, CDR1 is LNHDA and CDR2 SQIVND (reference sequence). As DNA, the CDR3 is TGTGCCAGTAGTATAGTGGGGGGGGAAGGCACTGAAGCTTTCTTT. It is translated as CASSIVGGEGTEAFF.

CDR3 coding DNA: TGTGCCAGCAGTGATGGGGCGAGGGGCTACACCTTC. Protein sequence: CASSDGARGYTF. The chain couples TRBV25-1 to TRBJ1-2; D is perhaps TRBD1 (5 bases). The CDR3 totals 12 residues. The V gene lost 3 bases and the J gene lost 8 bases, with 10 bases spanning the gap. Germline V CDR1 and CDR2: MGHDK, SYGVNS.

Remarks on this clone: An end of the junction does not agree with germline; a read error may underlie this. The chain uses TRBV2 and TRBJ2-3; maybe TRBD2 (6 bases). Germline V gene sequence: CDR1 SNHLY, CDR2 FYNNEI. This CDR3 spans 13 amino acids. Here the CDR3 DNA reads TGTGCCGGCAGCTGGGGGGAGGCAGATACGCAGTATTTT. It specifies CAGSWGEADTQYF.

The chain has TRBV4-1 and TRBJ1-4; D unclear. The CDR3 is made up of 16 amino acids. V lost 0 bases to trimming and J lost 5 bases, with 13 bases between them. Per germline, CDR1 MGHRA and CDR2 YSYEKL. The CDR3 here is CASSQDHRKPNEKLFF. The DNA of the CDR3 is TGCGCCAGCAGCCAAGACCACAGAAAACCAAATGAAAAACTGTTTTTT.

The CDR3 is CASSVGAGASNQPQHF. The CDR3 DNA reads as TGTGCCAGCAGCGTAGGAGCGGGGGCTAGCAATCAGCCCCAGCATTTT. The chain has TRBV9 and TRBJ1-5; possibly TRBD1 for D (6 bases). The CDR3 totals 16 residues. The germline V and J ends were trimmed by 0 bases and 0 bases, with 10 bases remaining between them. CDR1 and CDR2 from the germline V gene are SGDLS and YYNGEE. Using reference TRBV9 and TRBJ1-5 for the parts outside the CDR3, the full variable domain is DSGVTQTPKHLITATGQRVTLRCSPRSGDLSVYWYQQSLDQGLQFLIQYYNGEERAKGNILERFSAQQFPDLHSELNLSSLELGDSALYFCASSVGAGASNQPQHFGDGTRLSIL.

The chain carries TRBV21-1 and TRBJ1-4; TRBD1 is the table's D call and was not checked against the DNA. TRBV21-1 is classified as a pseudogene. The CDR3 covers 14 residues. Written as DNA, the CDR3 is TGTGCCAGCAGCAAAGTGGCAGGGGACGAAAAACTGTTTTTT. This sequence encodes CASSKVAGDEKLFF.

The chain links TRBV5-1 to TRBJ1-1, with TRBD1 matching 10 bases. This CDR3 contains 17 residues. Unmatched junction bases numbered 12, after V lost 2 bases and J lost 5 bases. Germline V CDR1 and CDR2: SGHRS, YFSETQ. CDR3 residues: CASSFGDRGSRVTEAFF. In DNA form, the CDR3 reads TGCGCCAGCAGCTTCGGGGACAGGGGTAGTAGGGTGACTGAAGCTTTCTTT.

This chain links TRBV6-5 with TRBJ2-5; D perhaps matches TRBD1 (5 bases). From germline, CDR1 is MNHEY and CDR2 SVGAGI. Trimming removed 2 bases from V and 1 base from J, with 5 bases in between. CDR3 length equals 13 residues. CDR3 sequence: CASSYDSQETQYF. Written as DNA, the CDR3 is TGTGCCAGCAGTTACGACAGCCAAGAGACCCAGTACTTC.

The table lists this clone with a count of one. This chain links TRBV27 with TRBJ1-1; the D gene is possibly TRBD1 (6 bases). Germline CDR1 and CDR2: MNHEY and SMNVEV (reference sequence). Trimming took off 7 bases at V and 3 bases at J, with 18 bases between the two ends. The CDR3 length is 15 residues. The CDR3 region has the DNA TGTGCCAGCATCCGCGGGGGCGACTGGTACACTGAAGCTTTCTTT. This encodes CASIRGGDWYTEAFF.

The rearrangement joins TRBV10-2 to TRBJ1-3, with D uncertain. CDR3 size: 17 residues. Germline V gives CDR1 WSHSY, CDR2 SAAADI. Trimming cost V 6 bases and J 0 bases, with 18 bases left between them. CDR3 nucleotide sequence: TGCGCCAGCAGCCCCCCGGGAACCACAAGCTCTGGAAACACCATATATTTT. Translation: CASSPPGTTSSGNTIYF.

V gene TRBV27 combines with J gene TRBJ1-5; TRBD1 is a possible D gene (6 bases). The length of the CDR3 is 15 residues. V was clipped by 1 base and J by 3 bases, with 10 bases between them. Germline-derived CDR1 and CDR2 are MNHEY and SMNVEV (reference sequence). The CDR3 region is CASSLYGQLNQPQHF. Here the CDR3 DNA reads TGTGCCAGCAGTTTATACGGACAGCTCAATCAGCCCCAGCATTTT.

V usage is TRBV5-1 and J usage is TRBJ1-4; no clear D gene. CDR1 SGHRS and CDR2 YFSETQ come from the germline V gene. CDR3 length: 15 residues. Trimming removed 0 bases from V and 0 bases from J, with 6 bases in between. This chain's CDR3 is CASSLGFATNEKLFF. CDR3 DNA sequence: TGCGCCAGCAGCTTGGGTTTCGCAACTAATGAAAAACTGTTTTTT.

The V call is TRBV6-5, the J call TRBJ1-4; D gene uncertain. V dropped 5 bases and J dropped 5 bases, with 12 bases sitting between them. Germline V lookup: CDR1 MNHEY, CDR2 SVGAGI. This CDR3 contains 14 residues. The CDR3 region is CASSPGVTNEKLFF. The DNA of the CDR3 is TGTGCCAGCAGTCCCGGGGTCACCAATGAAAAACTGTTTTTT.

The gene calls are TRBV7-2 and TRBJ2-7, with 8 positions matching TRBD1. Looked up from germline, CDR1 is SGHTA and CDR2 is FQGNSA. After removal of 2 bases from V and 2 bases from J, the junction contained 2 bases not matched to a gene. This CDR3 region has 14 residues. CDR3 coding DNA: TGTGCCAGCAGCTTATCGACAGGGGCCTACGAGCAGTACTTC. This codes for CASSLSTGAYEQYF.

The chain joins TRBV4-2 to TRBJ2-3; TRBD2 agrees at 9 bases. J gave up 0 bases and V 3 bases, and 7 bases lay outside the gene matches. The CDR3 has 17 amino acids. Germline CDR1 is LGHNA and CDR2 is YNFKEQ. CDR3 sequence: CASSQSSGTSSTDTQYF. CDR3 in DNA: TGTGCCAGCAGCCAGTCTAGCGGGACATCTAGCACAGATACGCAGTATTTT.

CDR3 coding DNA: TGTGCCAGCAGAAGGCTAGCGGGGGGGCCATTTACAGATACGCAGTATTTT. This codes for CASRRLAGGPFTDTQYF. This chain joins TRBV2 and TRBJ2-3; 12 nucleotides line up with TRBD2. The V and J ends lost 6 bases and 3 bases, in that order; junction bases with no gene match: 10. The CDR3 extends over 17 amino acids. The germline V gene encodes CDR1 SNHLY and CDR2 FYNNEI.

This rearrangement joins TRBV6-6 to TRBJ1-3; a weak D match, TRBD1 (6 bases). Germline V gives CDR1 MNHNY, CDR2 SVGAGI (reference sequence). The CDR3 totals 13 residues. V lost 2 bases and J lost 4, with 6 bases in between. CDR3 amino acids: CASSYGGGNTIYF. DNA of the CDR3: TGTGCCAGCAGTTACGGGGGCGGAAACACCATATATTTT.

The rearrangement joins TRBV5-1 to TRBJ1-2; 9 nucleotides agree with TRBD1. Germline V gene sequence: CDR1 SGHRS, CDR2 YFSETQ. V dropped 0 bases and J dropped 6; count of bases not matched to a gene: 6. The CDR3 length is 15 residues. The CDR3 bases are TGCGCCAGCAGCTTGGCTCCCGGACAGGGGAATGGCTACACCTTC. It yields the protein CASSLAPGQGNGYTF.

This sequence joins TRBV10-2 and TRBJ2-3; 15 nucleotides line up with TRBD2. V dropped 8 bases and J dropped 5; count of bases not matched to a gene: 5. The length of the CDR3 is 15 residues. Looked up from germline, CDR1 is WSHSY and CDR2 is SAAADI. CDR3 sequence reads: CASALGLAGGDTQYF. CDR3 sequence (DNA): TGCGCCAGCGCCCTGGGACTAGCGGGGGGAGATACGCAGTATTTT.

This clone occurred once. CDR3 sequence: CASSRQFSNTEAFF. In nucleotides, the CDR3 is TGTGCCAGTAGTAGACAGTTCTCGAACACTGAAGCTTTCTTT. This chain uses TRBV19 with TRBJ1-1; a weak D match, TRBD1 (5 bases). V dropped 4 bases and J dropped 1 base, with 10 bases sitting between them. The CDR3 sequence is 14 residues long. Per the germline V gene, CDR1 is LNHDA and CDR2 is SQIVND (reference sequence).

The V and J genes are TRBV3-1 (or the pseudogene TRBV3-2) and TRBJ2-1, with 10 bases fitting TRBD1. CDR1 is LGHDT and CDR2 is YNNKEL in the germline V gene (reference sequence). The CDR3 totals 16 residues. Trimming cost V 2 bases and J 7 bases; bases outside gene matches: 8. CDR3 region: CASSQRSGTGANEQFF. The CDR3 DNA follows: TGTGCCAGCAGCCAAAGATCCGGGACAGGGGCAAATGAGCAGTTCTTC.

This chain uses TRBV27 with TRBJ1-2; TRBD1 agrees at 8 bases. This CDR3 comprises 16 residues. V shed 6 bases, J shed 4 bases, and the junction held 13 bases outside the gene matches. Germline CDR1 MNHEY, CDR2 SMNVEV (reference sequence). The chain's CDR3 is CASSRSMTGALYGYTF. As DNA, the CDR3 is TGTGCCAGCAGCCGCTCCATGACAGGGGCACTCTATGGCTACACCTTC.

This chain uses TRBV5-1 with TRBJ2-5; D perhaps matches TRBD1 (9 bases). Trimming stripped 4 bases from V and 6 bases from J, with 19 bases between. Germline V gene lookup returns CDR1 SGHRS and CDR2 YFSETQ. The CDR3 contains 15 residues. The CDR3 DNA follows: TGCGCCAGCAGCCGCACAGGGGGCGGGAGGAAGACCCAGTACTTC. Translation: CASSRTGGGRKTQYF.